What follows are 5 T cell receptor beta chains derived from one specimen sequenced in a study of T cells in Graves' hyperthyroidism and ophthalmopathy. Authors of the study amplified TCR beta CDR3 regions from RNA transcripts. When the TCR CDR3 underwent first-round RT-PCR, the HTBI primer set was used. TCRdb recomputed calls from the multiplex PCR reads with MiXCR, one row per CDR3 protein. The data hold 620,000 or so distinct CDR3 sequences, with about 14% observed a single time. Sample: blood. The receptors come from a woman aged 50 to 65 with Graves' ophthalmopathy.

Many counts were recorded for this clonotype. This chain joins TRBV28 and TRBJ2-7; 8 nucleotides align to TRBD2. There are 15 residues in the CDR3. V was pared by 3 bases and J by 3 bases, with 7 bases of the junction left unmatched. Germline V lookup: CDR1 MDHEN, CDR2 SYDVKM. This chain's CDR3 is CASSFWVAGNYEQYF. CDR3 bases: TGTGCCAGCAGTTTCTGGGTAGCGGGGAACTACGAGCAGTACTTC.

This clonotype was seen repeatedly, ten times or more. The chain recombines TRBV7-9 with TRBJ2-2; 10 bases agree with TRBD2. The germline V gene has CDR1 SEHNR and CDR2 FQNEAQ (reference sequence). This CDR3 is built from 18 residues. V was pared by 3 bases and J by 3 bases, with 10 bases of the junction left unmatched. CDR3 DNA sequence: TGTGCCAGCAGCTTCACCCCGGGCCTAGCGGGAGACACCGGGGAGCTGTTTTTT. This encodes CASSFTPGLAGDTGELFF.

This clonotype was detected many times. The chain links TRBV11-3 to TRBJ2-1; D is perhaps TRBD1 or TRBD2 (5 bases each). This CDR3 is 16 amino acids long. Trimming left V 5 bases short and J 2 bases short, with 16 bases between. CDR1 SGHNT and CDR2 YENEEA come from the germline V gene. CDR3 sequence reads: CASSPTGTKTYNEQFF. The CDR3 DNA sequence: TGTGCCAGCAGCCCCACCGGGACGAAAACCTACAATGAGCAGTTCTTC.

This clonotype was counted only a few times. J is TRBJ2-2 and V is TRBV7-9; no clear D. The germline V gene encodes CDR1 SEHNR and CDR2 FQNEAQ (reference sequence). This CDR3 is built from 15 residues. V dropped 3 bases and J dropped 8 bases, with 16 bases sitting between them. CDR3 loop: CASSFLEHPTGELFF. The CDR3 region has the DNA TGTGCCAGCAGCTTCCTGGAACATCCCACGGGGGAGCTGTTTTTT.

This clonotype has a count of ten or more. The rearrangement links TRBV30 to TRBJ1-2; D perhaps matches TRBD1 (5 bases). Trimming pared 4 bases from V and 8 bases from J, leaving 17 bases between. Germline V gene sequence: CDR1 GTSNPN, CDR2 SVGIG (reference sequence). The CDR3 runs to 13 residues. CDR3 residues: CAWTPISQAGYTF. The CDR3 nucleotides read TGTGCCTGGACCCCCATCTCACAGGCAGGCTACACCTTC.